This T cell receptor beta chain was sequenced for a study of T-cell reconstitution after alpha-beta-depleted transplantation in children (dated by TCRdb to the mid-2010s). Some background on the complete study: T-cell immune reconstitution after TCRalphabeta/CD19-depleted allogeneic hematopoietic cell transplantation in children was quantitatively tracked in the study by means of TCR repertoire profiling. General study outcomes and caveats: In some patients, high TCRbeta diversity at day 60 was attributed to recipient T cells and intrathymic progenitors that had survived conditioning. Over the following months the frequencies of hyperexpanded clones went down, and after one year T-cell counts and TCRbeta diversity were mostly credited to newly produced T cells. Apparently early alphabetaT-cell count recovery about two months after transplant reportedly relied on only several hundred rapidly expanded clones derived from non-depleted graft cells.

This clonotype was observed many times. It lacks a known antigen. Base qualities are missing; no much larger clone stands one base away. Library preparation was by PCR. The instrument was an Illumina HiSeq 2500. Molecular barcoding was employed in the preparation of TCR libraries, with unique molecular identifiers being used to normalize TCRbeta repertoire quantification. Using fastp at Q25 and MiXCR, TCRdb reprocessed the public reads and kept productive beta chains. Entries that share a CDR3 protein sequence are merged under the most common genes and DNA. The sample records some 300,000 distinct CDR3 sequences, just over 7.5% of which are singletons. In total, the top ten clones hold approximately 9% of the sample. V sheds 4 bases and J sheds 4 bases, leaving 23 bases between their ends. The germline V gene (reference sequence) sets CDR1 to LGHDT and CDR2 to YNNKEL. The CDR3, from cysteine to phenylalanine, totals 18 residues. CDR3 DNA only is kept here, 54 bases in frame from base 1.

Explained via the paper, the treatment or condition label denotes: allogeneic hematopoietic cell transplantation with graft depleted of TCRalphabeta T cells and CD19 B cells. TCRalphabeta/CD19-depleted allogeneic hematopoietic cell grafts were given to the transplant recipients, all of whom were children. The chain joins TRBV3-1 to TRBJ2-1; confidence is insufficient to name the D gene. The sample was peripheral blood, taken 360 days after TCRalphabeta/CD19-depleted stem cell transplant. The TCR sequence derives from a female patient aged 2 to 10 who had a stem cell transplant for Fanconi anemia, so the T cells may come from the graft donor. The CDR3 has the sequence CASSPLGSDSKGYNEQFF. The DNA sequence follows: TGTGCCAGCAGCCCCCTCGGGTCGGATAGTAAGGGTTACAATGAGCAGTTCTTC.